Listed below are T cell receptor beta chains from one sample, sequenced in a study of cytomegalovirus exposure and HLA in healthy donors. Method: immunoSEQ multiplex PCR; TCRdb's copy keeps in-frame clones and lacks some. The table has 150,000 to 200,000 clones, 75% to 80% seen once. Sequencing input: PBMCs. Receptor source: a man aged 35 to 55 in good health and CMV-seropositive. CDR3s include the opening cysteine and the closing phenylalanine or tryptophan. The D gene is left open where the match is weak. Expanded clones get a size class; other rows say once, few or many, or leave the size out.

cdr3_nt: TGTGCCAGCAGCGGAGAGGGTAGAAGGACGAACTATGGCTACACCTTC
cdr3_aa: CASSGEGRRTNYGYTF
j_call: TRBJ1-2
clone_size: once
d_call: -
v_call: TRBV9

cdr3_nt: TGTGCCAGTAGTCCCTCCGGGACAGGGGGCACTGAAGCTTTCTTT
cdr3_aa: CASSPSGTGGTEAFF
j_call: TRBJ1-1
clone_size: -
d_call: TRBD1
v_call: TRBV19

cdr3_nt: TGTGCCAGCAGTCCCCGGACATCGGCTGGGCTCAACTATGGCTACACCTTC
cdr3_aa: CASSPRTSAGLNYGYTF
j_call: TRBJ1-2
clone_size: once
d_call: -
v_call: TRBV27

cdr3_nt: TGTGCCACCAGCAGAGATCTCCCGCAGGCTTATCCTTCCTACGAGCAGTACTTC
cdr3_aa: CATSRDLPQAYPSYEQYF
j_call: TRBJ2-7
clone_size: once
d_call: -
v_call: TRBV15

cdr3_nt: TGTGCCAGCAGTTTCAGGGGGCGAAACCTCTCTGGGGCCAACGGCCTGACTTTC
cdr3_aa: CASSFRGRNLSGANGLTF
j_call: TRBJ2-6
clone_size: -
d_call: TRBD1
v_call: TRBV28

cdr3_nt: TGTGCCAGCAGCCCTCTGACAGGGTACGGGGCCAACGTCCTGACTTTC
cdr3_aa: CASSPLTGYGANVLTF
j_call: TRBJ2-6
clone_size: -
d_call: TRBD1
v_call: TRBV11-3

cdr3_nt: TGTGCCAGCAGCTTGGCTTCCGGACATGATGGGGCCGGGGAGCTGTTTTTT
cdr3_aa: CASSLASGHDGAGELFF
j_call: TRBJ2-2
clone_size: -
d_call: -
v_call: TRBV5-4

cdr3_nt: TGTGCCAGCAGTTCCGTCCCTCCCAGCGGTGAAAAACTGTTTTTT
cdr3_aa: CASSSVPPSGEKLFF
j_call: TRBJ1-4
clone_size: -
d_call: -
v_call: TRBV28

cdr3_nt: TGTGCCAGCAGCGTAGCCCCTAGCGGGAGGGGGGACAATGAGCAGTTCTTC
cdr3_aa: CASSVAPSGRGDNEQFF
j_call: TRBJ2-1
clone_size: -
d_call: TRBD2
v_call: TRBV9

cdr3_nt: TGTGCCAGCAGCTTAGGCTTCGGGACACAAATGAACACTGAAGCTTTCTTT
cdr3_aa: CASSLGFGTQMNTEAFF
j_call: TRBJ1-1
clone_size: -
d_call: -
v_call: TRBV11-3

cdr3_nt: TGTGCCAGCAGCTCCCGCCAGGCCCCTCCCGGAAACACCATATATTTT
cdr3_aa: CASSSRQAPPGNTIYF
j_call: TRBJ1-3
clone_size: few
d_call: -
v_call: TRBV27

cdr3_nt: TGTGCCAGCATACGGGGGATGGGGGACAATCAGCCCCAGCATTTT
cdr3_aa: CASIRGMGDNQPQHF
j_call: TRBJ1-5
clone_size: -
d_call: -
v_call: TRBV5-1

cdr3_nt: TGCAGCGCAGAAGGGGGCAATGAGCAGTTCTTC
cdr3_aa: CSAEGGNEQFF
j_call: TRBJ2-1
clone_size: -
d_call: -
v_call: TRBV29-1

cdr3_nt: TGTGCCAGCAGCTTAGCGCGGGGGGCCTACGAGCAGTACTTC
cdr3_aa: CASSLARGAYEQYF
j_call: TRBJ2-7
clone_size: -
d_call: TRBD2
v_call: TRBV7-2

cdr3_nt: TGTGCCAGCAGCTTAGACAGTACTAACACTGAAGCTTTCTTT
cdr3_aa: CASSLDSTNTEAFF
j_call: TRBJ1-1
clone_size: -
d_call: -
v_call: TRBV7-9

cdr3_nt: TGTGCCAGCAGCTACCCTGAGGCTATTCATAGTAATGAGCAGTTCTTC
cdr3_aa: CASSYPEAIHSNEQFF
j_call: TRBJ2-1
clone_size: -
d_call: -
v_call: TRBV5-6

cdr3_nt: TGTGCCAGCAGGATGGGACTAGCGGGAGGTCGAGGCGAGCAGTACTTC
cdr3_aa: CASRMGLAGGRGEQYF
j_call: TRBJ2-7
clone_size: -
d_call: TRBD2
v_call: TRBV2

cdr3_nt: TGTGCCAGCAGCTTAGAGGGTGCAGGGGTTGTGGAAAAACTGTTTTTT
cdr3_aa: CASSLEGAGVVEKLFF
j_call: TRBJ1-4
clone_size: -
d_call: -
v_call: TRBV7-9

cdr3_nt: TGCAGCGTGCGGGACAGAGTTAACACAGATACGCAGTATTTT
cdr3_aa: CSVRDRVNTDTQYF
j_call: TRBJ2-3
clone_size: -
d_call: -
v_call: TRBV29-1

cdr3_nt: TGTGCCAGCAGTGAATCGGGATTTGGTAACAATGAGCAGTTCTTC
cdr3_aa: CASSESGFGNNEQFF
j_call: TRBJ2-1
clone_size: -
d_call: -
v_call: TRBV6-1

cdr3_nt: TGCAGCGTGAAAACCCGGGACAAGCCAAGGCAGTACTTC
cdr3_aa: CSVKTRDKPRQYF
j_call: TRBJ2-7
clone_size: -
d_call: -
v_call: TRBV29-1

cdr3_nt: TGTGCCAGCAGCAAGGAGAACTCCTACGAGCAGTACTTC
cdr3_aa: CASSKENSYEQYF
j_call: TRBJ2-7
clone_size: -
d_call: -
v_call: TRBV7-2

cdr3_nt: TGTGCCAGCAGCCTCGCGAGCTCAAGGACACCCAGCTCTGGAAACACCATATATTTT
cdr3_aa: CASSLASSRTPSSGNTIYF
j_call: TRBJ1-3
clone_size: -
d_call: -
v_call: TRBV7-9

cdr3_nt: TGTGCCAGCAGTTCCGGGACAGGGGAGCGACCCCAGCATTTT
cdr3_aa: CASSSGTGERPQHF
j_call: TRBJ1-5
clone_size: once
d_call: TRBD1
v_call: TRBV27

cdr3_nt: TGCAGCGTTGAATTAAGGACAGGGAGATACGAGCAGTACTTC
cdr3_aa: CSVELRTGRYEQYF
j_call: TRBJ2-7
clone_size: -
d_call: TRBD1
v_call: TRBV29-1

cdr3_nt: TGCGCCAGCAGCCAAGGGACAGCGATCTCTGGAAACACCATATATTTT
cdr3_aa: CASSQGTAISGNTIYF
j_call: TRBJ1-3
clone_size: -
d_call: TRBD1
v_call: TRBV5-1

cdr3_nt: TGTGCCAGCAGTTCGGGACAGGGGCTCGACGAGCAGTACTTC
cdr3_aa: CASSSGQGLDEQYF
j_call: TRBJ2-7
clone_size: -
d_call: TRBD1
v_call: TRBV28

cdr3_nt: TGCAGCGTTGAAATCGGGGGAGCGGAGACCCAGTACTTC
cdr3_aa: CSVEIGGAETQYF
j_call: TRBJ2-5
clone_size: few
d_call: -
v_call: TRBV29-1

cdr3_nt: TGTGCCAGCGTAAAATCGCCTTCGGTCCCTGAAGCTTTCTTT
cdr3_aa: CASVKSPSVPEAFF
j_call: TRBJ1-1
clone_size: -
d_call: -
v_call: TRBV6-1

cdr3_nt: TGCGCCAGCCTCAGATCGGGACAGACCACAGATACGCAGTATTTT
cdr3_aa: CASLRSGQTTDTQYF
j_call: TRBJ2-3
clone_size: once
d_call: TRBD1
v_call: TRBV5-1

cdr3_nt: TGTGCCAGCAGTTTACTGTCAGCGGTGAGCTACAATGAGCAGTTCTTC
cdr3_aa: CASSLLSAVSYNEQFF
j_call: TRBJ2-1
clone_size: -
d_call: -
v_call: TRBV28

cdr3_nt: TGCAGCGAACGGACTAGCGGCACAGATACGCAGTATTTT
cdr3_aa: CSERTSGTDTQYF
j_call: TRBJ2-3
clone_size: -
d_call: TRBD2
v_call: TRBV29-1

cdr3_nt: TGTGCCAGCAGTGAGACACCCGGAAAACTGTTTTTT
cdr3_aa: CASSETPGKLFF
j_call: TRBJ1-4
clone_size: -
d_call: -
v_call: TRBV28

cdr3_nt: TGTGCCAGCAGCTTGGTGTTTCGGACTAGCGGGAAACGCGAGCAGTACTTC
cdr3_aa: CASSLVFRTSGKREQYF
j_call: TRBJ2-7
clone_size: -
d_call: TRBD2
v_call: TRBV5-5

cdr3_nt: TGCGCCAGCACCACGGGTTCTGGTGGGGCCAACGGCCTGACTTTC
cdr3_aa: CASTTGSGGANGLTF
j_call: TRBJ2-6
clone_size: -
d_call: -
v_call: TRBV5-1

cdr3_nt: TGTGCCAGCAGCTCCAAATACAGGGTCCAGGAGACCCAGTACTTC
cdr3_aa: CASSSKYRVQETQYF
j_call: TRBJ2-5
clone_size: once
d_call: -
v_call: TRBV11-3

cdr3_nt: TGTGCCAGCAGCCTAGACAGGGCGTCAGAGACCCAGTACTTC
cdr3_aa: CASSLDRASETQYF
j_call: TRBJ2-5
clone_size: -
d_call: TRBD1
v_call: TRBV5-4

cdr3_nt: TGTGCCAGCTCGGAGGGACAGGGTGGTCCCTACGAGCAGTACTTC
cdr3_aa: CASSEGQGGPYEQYF
j_call: TRBJ2-7
clone_size: few
d_call: TRBD1
v_call: TRBV18

cdr3_nt: TGTGCCAGCAGCAAAGTGGGGGCAAAGAACGAGCAGTACTTC
cdr3_aa: CASSKVGAKNEQYF
j_call: TRBJ2-7
clone_size: -
d_call: -
v_call: TRBV21-1

cdr3_nt: TGTGCCAGCTCCGGGACAGGGGGCACTGAAGCTTTCTTT
cdr3_aa: CASSGTGGTEAFF
j_call: TRBJ1-1
clone_size: -
d_call: TRBD1
v_call: TRBV25-1

cdr3_nt: TGTGCCAGCAGCCGGTACAATGAGCAGTTCTTC
cdr3_aa: CASSRYNEQFF
j_call: TRBJ2-1
clone_size: few
d_call: -
v_call: TRBV5-8

cdr3_nt: TGTGCCACCAGCTCCCGACCGGGACTAGAATTGGGCACAGATACGCAGTATTTT
cdr3_aa: CATSSRPGLELGTDTQYF
j_call: TRBJ2-3
clone_size: -
d_call: TRBD2
v_call: TRBV15

cdr3_nt: TGTGCCAGCTCACCGATGACTAGCGGGAGTTTCCAAGCGACCCAGTACTTC
cdr3_aa: CASSPMTSGSFQATQYF
j_call: TRBJ2-5
clone_size: -
d_call: TRBD2
v_call: TRBV18

cdr3_nt: TGTGCCAGCAGTTACGGGGGACTAGGGACCTACGAGCAGTACTTC
cdr3_aa: CASSYGGLGTYEQYF
j_call: TRBJ2-7
clone_size: -
d_call: TRBD2
v_call: TRBV6-5

cdr3_nt: TGTGCCAGCAGCCTCCGGGACAGAAATTCACCCCTCCACTTT
cdr3_aa: CASSLRDRNSPLHF
j_call: TRBJ1-6
clone_size: -
d_call: TRBD1
v_call: TRBV5-4

cdr3_nt: TGTGCCAGCAGCGGACTAGCGGGGTCCTACGAGCAGTACTTC
cdr3_aa: CASSGLAGSYEQYF
j_call: TRBJ2-7
clone_size: -
d_call: TRBD2
v_call: TRBV28

cdr3_nt: TGTGCCAGCAGATCAGGGGTCGGGGAGCTGTTTTTT
cdr3_aa: CASRSGVGELFF
j_call: TRBJ2-2
clone_size: -
d_call: -
v_call: TRBV27

cdr3_nt: TGCGCCAGCAGCCATAGACAGGGGGCTCTCGAGCAGTACTTC
cdr3_aa: CASSHRQGALEQYF
j_call: TRBJ2-7
clone_size: -
d_call: TRBD1
v_call: TRBV5-1

cdr3_nt: TGTGCCAGCACTCCTAGGGACAGGGTCATCACTGAAGCTTTCTTT
cdr3_aa: CASTPRDRVITEAFF
j_call: TRBJ1-1
clone_size: -
d_call: TRBD1
v_call: TRBV6-6

cdr3_nt: TGCAGCGTTGAATGGGGGGTCAGTGAAGCTTTCTTT
cdr3_aa: CSVEWGVSEAFF
j_call: TRBJ1-1
clone_size: -
d_call: -
v_call: TRBV29-1

cdr3_nt: TGTGCCAGCAGCCGGGTCGGTGCAGGTACCTACGAGCAGTACTTC
cdr3_aa: CASSRVGAGTYEQYF
j_call: TRBJ2-7
clone_size: -
d_call: -
v_call: TRBV14

cdr3_nt: TGTGCCAGCAGTTACTCGGGGGGGCTCTCCTACGAGCAGTACTTC
cdr3_aa: CASSYSGGLSYEQYF
j_call: TRBJ2-7
clone_size: -
d_call: -
v_call: TRBV6-6

cdr3_nt: TGTGCCAGCAGTTTAGGCGGGACAGGGGGAGACTATGGCTACACCTTC
cdr3_aa: CASSLGGTGGDYGYTF
j_call: TRBJ1-2
clone_size: -
d_call: TRBD1
v_call: TRBV28

cdr3_nt: TGTGCCAGCAGTTTGGTGAGCTCCTACAATGAGCAGTTCTTC
cdr3_aa: CASSLVSSYNEQFF
j_call: TRBJ2-1
clone_size: -
d_call: -
v_call: TRBV5-6

cdr3_nt: TGTGCCAGCAGTTGGACTAGTGCCTACAATGAGCAGTTCTTC
cdr3_aa: CASSWTSAYNEQFF
j_call: TRBJ2-1
clone_size: -
d_call: TRBD2
v_call: TRBV27

cdr3_nt: TGTGCCAGTAGTATCTTGGGGGCGGTCTACGAGCAGTACTTC
cdr3_aa: CASSILGAVYEQYF
j_call: TRBJ2-7
clone_size: -
d_call: -
v_call: TRBV19

cdr3_nt: TGCGCCAGCAGCCGTTCAGGGTATAACTATGGCTACACCTTC
cdr3_aa: CASSRSGYNYGYTF
j_call: TRBJ1-2
clone_size: -
d_call: -
v_call: TRBV4-1

cdr3_nt: TGCGCCAGCAGTGAGCAGGGGGTCGGGTCCGGGGAGCTGTTTTTT
cdr3_aa: CASSEQGVGSGELFF
j_call: TRBJ2-2
clone_size: -
d_call: TRBD1
v_call: TRBV10-2

cdr3_nt: TGTGCCAGCAGCCATAGAGCCGGGGAGCTGTTTTTT
cdr3_aa: CASSHRAGELFF
j_call: TRBJ2-2
clone_size: few
d_call: -
v_call: TRBV7-6